The clone carrying this T cell receptor (beta chain) was counted between two and nine times. What it binds is not known. The data originate from a study of early T cells in non-severe SARS-CoV-2 infection. Whole-study context: Investigators sequenced bulk RNA drawn from unsorted whole blood, and chains remained unpaired. Study-wide findings and caveats: Reliance on VDJdb matching favored anti-spike CD8 responses; private and CD4 specificities were missed.

TCRdb fed the 5' RACE reads into MiXCR, producing one record per CDR3 protein. The table shows about 69,000 distinct CDR3 sequences, with about an eighth occurring only once. V shed 1 base and J shed 1 base, with 3 bases lying between them. CDR1 is LNHDA and CDR2 is SQIVND in the germline V gene (reference sequence). CDR3 length: 13 amino acids. The specimen sequenced was whole blood. V usage is TRBV19 and J usage is TRBJ2-3; D gene unclear. This sequence originates from an adult who was a healthcare worker with PCR-confirmed SARS-CoV-2 infection or an uninfected control (not recorded which). The CDR3 DNA reads as TGTGCCAGTAGTATAGGGGGCACAGATACGCAGTATTTT. It specifies CASSIGGTDTQYF.